The rows below give T cell receptor beta chains drawn from one sample of a study of cytomegalovirus exposure and HLA in healthy donors. Sequencing used immunoSEQ multiplex PCR; TCRdb keeps in-frame clones, though not all of them. The sample carries under 400,000 clones, more than 80% recorded once. Sequencing used PBMCs. The receptor set was obtained from a woman aged 18-35 years in good health and CMV-seronegative. Both conserved end residues are part of each CDR3. D genes are given only for firm matches. Size is stated for part of the rows, as once, few or many counts, or as a class when the clone is expanded.

j_gene | d_gene | v_gene | abundance | CDR3nt | CDR3aa
TRBJ2-1 | TRBD2 | TRBV6-5 | NA | TGTGCCAGCAGTTTTAGCGGGGGGGCAGAGAATGAGCAGTTCTTC | CASSFSGGAENEQFF
TRBJ2-1 | NA | TRBV27 | NA | TGTGCCAGCAGTTTTGGTGTGGGCGAGCAGTTCTTC | CASSFGVGEQFF
TRBJ1-5 | NA | TRBV7-9 | NA | TGTGCCAGCAGCCCGGACAGTCAGCCCCAGCATTTT | CASSPDSQPQHF
TRBJ1-2 | TRBD1 | TRBV2 | few | TGTGCCAGCAGTGACCCGGGACAGAGCTATGGCTACACCTTC | CASSDPGQSYGYTF
TRBJ1-5 | NA | TRBV10-3 | NA | TGTGCCATCAGTGAGCAGGACAATCAGCCCCAGCATTTT | CAISEQDNQPQHF
TRBJ2-2 | NA | TRBV6-6 | NA | TGTGCCAGCAGTTACGACAATTCGGCCACCGGGGAGCTGTTTTTT | CASSYDNSATGELFF
TRBJ2-7 | TRBD1 | TRBV4-1 | NA | TGCGCCAGCAGCCAAGGGGGGTACACAGGGGACGAGCAGTACTTC | CASSQGGYTGDEQYF
TRBJ1-5 | NA | TRBV6-5 | few | TGTGCCAGCAGTTCGTCGTTCAGGGGCCATCAGCCCCAGCATTTT | CASSSSFRGHQPQHF
TRBJ1-1 | NA | TRBV5-6 | once | TGTGCCAGCAGCTTGCTCTACCAGAACACTGAAGCTTTCTTT | CASSLLYQNTEAFF
TRBJ2-5 | TRBD1 | TRBV28 | NA | TGTGCCAGCAGTAGGGGACAGGGGATTAAACAAGAGACCCAGTACTTC | CASSRGQGIKQETQYF
TRBJ1-4 | NA | TRBV7-2 | NA | TGTGCCAGCAGCCAACTTTACAGGGTAGCAGATGAAAAACTGTTTTTT | CASSQLYRVADEKLFF
TRBJ2-7 | NA | TRBV27 | NA | TGTGCCAGCAGTTTTACCTCAGGGGGGTCCTACGAGCAGTACTTC | CASSFTSGGSYEQYF
TRBJ1-2 | NA | TRBV6-5 | NA | TGTGCCAGCATGGGCAGGGTGGATGGCTACACCTTC | CASMGRVDGYTF
TRBJ1-4 | NA | TRBV6-4 | NA | TGTGCCAGCAGTGACTCAAACAGGCCGAATGAAAAACTGTTTTTT | CASSDSNRPNEKLFF
TRBJ1-1 | NA | TRBV19 | NA | TGTGCCAGTAGGACTGGGGCGATGAACACTGAAGCTTTCTTT | CASRTGAMNTEAFF
TRBJ1-4 | TRBD1 | TRBV6-5 | few | TGTGCCAGCAGTTCGGCCGGGACAGCAGGAGAAAAACTGTTTTTT | CASSSAGTAGEKLFF
TRBJ2-1 | NA | TRBV5-1 | NA | TGCGCCAGCTTTGACAGGTTTAGAGGGAATGAGCAGTTCTTC | CASFDRFRGNEQFF
TRBJ2-1 | NA | TRBV30 | NA | TGTGCCTGGAATCCCCTTAGCTCCTACAATGAGCAGTTCTTC | CAWNPLSSYNEQFF
TRBJ2-1 | TRBD2 | TRBV9 | NA | TGTGCCAGCAGCTTGGGACTAGCCCCCAATGAGCAGTTCTTC | CASSLGLAPNEQFF
TRBJ2-1 | TRBD2 | TRBV2 | NA | TGTGCCAGCAAAGCGCGGGAGGGCGAGGGTGAGCAGTTCTTC | CASKAREGEGEQFF
TRBJ2-7 | NA | TRBV4-1 | NA | TGCGCCAGCAGCCAAGATATACTAGCTAAGCAGTACTTC | CASSQDILAKQYF
TRBJ2-1 | TRBD1 | TRBV5-1 | once | TGCGCCAGCAGCTTCGGGACAGGGGGCTTCTATGAGCAGTTCTTC | CASSFGTGGFYEQFF
TRBJ2-7 | TRBD1 | TRBV2 | once | TGTGCCAGCAGTGAATATTTTACTGGACAGGGGAGATACGAGCAGTACTTC | CASSEYFTGQGRYEQYF
TRBJ1-5 | NA | TRBV9 | NA | TGTGCCAGCAGCGTAACGTGGCAGGGCAATCAGCCCCAGCATTTT | CASSVTWQGNQPQHF
TRBJ2-1 | NA | TRBV27 | NA | TGTGCCAGCAGACAGTCCGGGACACTTTACAATGAGCAGTTCTTC | CASRQSGTLYNEQFF
TRBJ1-2 | TRBD1 | TRBV4-2 | NA | TGTGCCAGCAGCCATTTGCCGACAGGGGACTATGGCTACACCTTC | CASSHLPTGDYGYTF
TRBJ2-7 | NA | TRBV28 | few | TGTGCCAGCATCCGGGGGAGACAACTCGACGAGCAGTACTTC | CASIRGRQLDEQYF
TRBJ2-1 | TRBD1 | TRBV6-4 | NA | TGTGCCAGCAGACGGGACAGCTCCTACAATGAGCAGTTCTTC | CASRRDSSYNEQFF
TRBJ2-3 | NA | TRBV5-1 | NA | TGCGCCAGCAGCTTGGCGTCAGATACGCAGTATTTT | CASSLASDTQYF
TRBJ1-2 | NA | TRBV4-1 | NA | TGCGCCAGCAGCCAAGAAACGAGCATTCATGGCTACACCTTC | CASSQETSIHGYTF
TRBJ2-5 | NA | TRBV19 | once | TGTGCCAGTAGTACTTCCACCGGGACTGGAGAGACCCAGTACTTC | CASSTSTGTGETQYF